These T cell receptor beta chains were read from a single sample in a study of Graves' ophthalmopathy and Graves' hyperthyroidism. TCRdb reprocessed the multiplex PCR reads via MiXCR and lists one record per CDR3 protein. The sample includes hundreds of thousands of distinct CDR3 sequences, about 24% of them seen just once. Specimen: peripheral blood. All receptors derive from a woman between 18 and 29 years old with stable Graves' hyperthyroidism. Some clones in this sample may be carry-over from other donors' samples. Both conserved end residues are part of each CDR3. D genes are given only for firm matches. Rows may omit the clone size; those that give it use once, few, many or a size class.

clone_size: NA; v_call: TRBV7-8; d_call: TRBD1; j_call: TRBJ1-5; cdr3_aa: CASRPGQGNNQPQHF; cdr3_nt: TGTGCCAGCAGGCCGGGACAGGGAAACAATCAGCCCCAGCATTTT
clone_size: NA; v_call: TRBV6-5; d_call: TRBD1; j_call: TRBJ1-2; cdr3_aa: CASSYSRQGGDGYTF; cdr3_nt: TGTGCCAGCAGTTACTCGAGACAGGGGGGTGATGGCTACACCTTC
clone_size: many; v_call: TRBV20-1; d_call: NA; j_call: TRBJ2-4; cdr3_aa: CSAVDTLAKNIQYF; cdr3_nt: TGCAGTGCCGTGGATACGTTAGCCAAAAACATTCAGTACTTC
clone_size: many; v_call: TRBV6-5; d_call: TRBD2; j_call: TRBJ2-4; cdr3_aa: CASRPSGRNIQYF; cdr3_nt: TGTGCCAGCAGACCTAGCGGGAGGAACATTCAGTACTTC
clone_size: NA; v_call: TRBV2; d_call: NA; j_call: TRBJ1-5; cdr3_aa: CASSEGLGMDNQPQHF; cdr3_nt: TGTGCCAGCAGTGAAGGGTTGGGTATGGACAATCAGCCCCAGCATTTT
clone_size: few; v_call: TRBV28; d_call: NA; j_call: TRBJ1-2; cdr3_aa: CASSLNRPFNYGYTF; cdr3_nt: TGTGCCAGCAGTTTAAACCGACCGTTTAACTATGGCTACACCTTC
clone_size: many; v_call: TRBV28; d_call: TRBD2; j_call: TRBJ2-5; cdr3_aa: CAGSSRLAETQYF; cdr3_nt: TGTGCCGGCAGTTCACGACTAGCGGAGACCCAGTACTTC
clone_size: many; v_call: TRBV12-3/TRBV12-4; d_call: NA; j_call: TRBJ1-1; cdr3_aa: CASSSDPENTEAFF; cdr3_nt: TGTGCCAGCAGTTCTGATCCAGAGAACACTGAAGCTTTCTTT
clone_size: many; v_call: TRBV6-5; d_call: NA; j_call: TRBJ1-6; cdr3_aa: CASSYSYRVDSPLHF; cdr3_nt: TGTGCCAGCAGTTACTCTTATCGGGTAGATTCACCCCTCCACTTT
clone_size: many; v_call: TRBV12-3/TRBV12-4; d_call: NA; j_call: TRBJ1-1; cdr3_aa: CASTVALNTEAFF; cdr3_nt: TGTGCCAGCACCGTCGCGCTGAACACTGAAGCTTTCTTT